This TCR beta chain was captured by sequencing in a study of identical twins (dated by TCRdb to 2016 to 2018). Turning to the overall study: To test whether fetal clonotypes persist, the study used deep sequencing on TCR alpha and beta repertoires from monozygotic twins, unrelated adults of various ages, and cord blood. To rule out contamination, replicate twin experiments were performed at different times with different library preparation protocols. General study outcomes and caveats: Compared with coincidental sharing between unrelated individuals, out-of-frame TCR alpha sequences shared between twins showed an excess of sequences with low generation probability. Fewer insertions were carried by abundant cord blood beta clonotypes, a similar but weaker trend appeared in young adult naive repertoires, and no such trend appeared in memory repertoires. Because the same donors could not be followed over many years, the conclusions depended on cross-sectional statistical analysis. In monozygotic twins, out-of-frame TCR alpha sharing was systematically underestimated by recombination models, although the models agreed with sharing between unrelated individuals. In beta out-of-frame sequences, excess twin sharing was weaker, because having fewer shared sequences lowered the signal-to-noise ratio. Invariant T cells such as MAIT and iNKT could partly confound zero-insertion analyses, although diverse VJ usage argued against such confounding for most clonotypes.

The library was made by 5' RACE. TCRdb records Illumina HiSeq 2000 as the sequencer. Template switching introduced a universal primer binding site; the final cDNA contained a unique molecular identifier, enabling accurate counting of TCR cDNA molecules. Specific primers in the conserved constant-segment region were used to synthesize first-strand cDNA for TCR alpha and beta chains. Each cDNA library was double barcoded, with a SMART-Mk sample barcode plus Illumina barcodes, to control for contamination. Two successive PCR steps introduced TruSeq adapter sequences along with Illumina sample barcodes. The TCR alpha and beta cDNA libraries were sequenced on the Illumina HiSeq platform using custom primers. In the paper's pipeline: MiGEC processed the raw reads to extract unique molecular identifiers, while MiXCR was used to determine the CDR3 positions. Recombination models were inferred per individual with the repgenHMM and IGoR tools using an EM algorithm. Shared clonotypes were analyzed with the tcR package in R, and sharing was normalized by the product of cloneset sizes. To study raw recombination free of thymic and clonal selection effects, out-of-frame nonproductive sequences were analyzed. The public reads were reanalyzed by TCRdb: fastp trimming at Q25, MiXCR alignment, in-frame beta chains only. Every distinct CDR3 protein forms one entry, paired with its most common genes and DNA. For this entry, the V and J calls and clone size follow TCRdb and not the study's own pipeline. The sample has fewer than 900,000 distinct CDR3 sequences on record, 21% of them singletons. 4% to 5.5% of the sample rests with the top ten.

Every donor was a healthy Caucasian. The twin cohort consisted of three pairs of female monozygotic twins, all aged roughly 18 to 30 years. Peripheral blood mononuclear cells were the source from which RNA for the TCR libraries was isolated. CDR3 length: 14 amino acids, cysteine to phenylalanine. Only the CDR3 DNA is retained, 42 bases long and in frame from the first base. Looking up the germline V gene yields CDR1 KGHDR and CDR2 SFDVKD. Unmatched junction bases come to 2, with V trimmed by 3 bases and J by 6 bases. This clonotype has ten or more counts. Its antigen specificity is not known. Base qualities are not at hand, and no much larger clone is one base apart. This sample also belongs to another study, concerning T cells expressing NK-cell markers. As noted in the second study: Three sorted T-cell subsets (CD3+CD56+NKG2C+, CD3+CD56+NKG2C- and CD3+CD56-NKG2C+) from several donors had their TCR beta-chain repertoires profiled. Seven of the eight sequenced donors were HCMV-seropositive and one was HCMV-seronegative. To restrict sorting to alphabetaTCR-expressing T cells, an anti-gammadeltaTCR antibody was added in several experiments. In six or seven donors, the dominant CD3+CD56+NKG2C+ clonotypes ranked among the top 10 CD8+ clonotypes, making up about 1.0-7.0% of CD8+ T cells. Those dominant clonotypes were again the most abundant among CD3+CD56-NKG2C+ cells in several donors, at roughly 25-60.1%. Whether the expanded NKG2C-expressing T cell clones were specific for HCMV antigens remained unclear. The eight sequenced donors were randomly selected healthy volunteers, three men and five women. A commercial ELISA kit detecting HCMV-specific IgG in serum was used to determine HCMV serostatus. For over 5 donors, bulk peripheral blood T-cell repertoires were additionally sequenced from unsorted PBMC. MIGEC was used to demultiplex reads and group the reads by UMI, and MiTCR was used to assemble and quantify clonotypes. Only TCR cDNA sequences supported by at least two reads were kept to exclude erroneous sequences. The tcR package was used for downstream repertoire analysis, and clonotypes were matched across fractions by CDR3 nucleotide sequence plus V segment. VDJmatch was used to annotate antigen specificity against VDJdb, with one amino acid substitution allowed in CDR3.

The specimen was PBMCs. The TCR sequence derives from a woman aged 18 to 35 in good health. The sequence joins TRBV24-1 to TRBJ2-1; the central 9 bases match TRBD1. CDR3 reads: CATSDGTGRNEQFF. The nucleotide sequence reads TGTGCCACCAGTGATGGGACAGGGCGCAATGAGCAGTTCTTC.